Listed below are T cell receptor beta chains from one sample, sequenced in a study of PD-1 blockade in classical Hodgkin lymphoma. The data were produced by immunoSEQ multiplex PCR, yet TCRdb's version contains in-frame clones alone and is incomplete. The data show 95,000 or so clones, with approximately 83% seen just once and 9.5% to 15% held by the top ten. Sequenced here: peripheral blood mononuclear cells (PBMCs), sampled at baseline. The receptors come from a human donor with classical Hodgkin lymphoma. The CDR3 runs from the conserved cysteine through the conserved F or W. The D gene is left open where the match is weak. Clone size appears in some rows only: once, few, many, or a class for an expanded clone.

abundance: NA
len: 13
d_gene: NA
v_gene: TRBV30
j_gene: TRBJ1-1
CDR3aa: CAWSKDGNTEAFF
CDR3nt: TGTGCCTGGAGTAAGGACGGGAACACTGAAGCTTTCTTT

abundance: NA
len: 13
d_gene: NA
v_gene: TRBV18
j_gene: TRBJ1-3
CDR3aa: CASSPGIGNTIYF
CDR3nt: TGTGCCAGCTCACCTGGGATCGGAAACACCATATATTTT

abundance: once
len: 15
d_gene: NA
v_gene: TRBV28
j_gene: TRBJ2-1
CDR3aa: CASSATLSSYNEQFF
CDR3nt: TGTGCCAGCAGTGCTACACTAAGCTCCTACAATGAGCAGTTCTTC

abundance: once
len: 14
d_gene: TRBD2
v_gene: TRBV6-6
j_gene: TRBJ2-2
CDR3aa: CASSQWGGPGELFF
CDR3nt: TGTGCCAGCAGCCAGTGGGGAGGGCCCGGGGAGCTGTTTTTT

abundance: NA
len: 15
d_gene: NA
v_gene: TRBV9
j_gene: TRBJ2-7
CDR3aa: CASSPGGTIGYEQYF
CDR3nt: TGTGCCAGCAGCCCGGGGGGCACAATTGGCTACGAGCAGTACTTC

abundance: NA
len: 12
d_gene: NA
v_gene: TRBV18
j_gene: TRBJ2-7
CDR3aa: CASSPQLYEQYF
CDR3nt: TGTGCCAGCTCACCTCAACTCTACGAGCAGTACTTC

abundance: NA
len: 15
d_gene: NA
v_gene: TRBV7-8
j_gene: TRBJ1-3
CDR3aa: CASIPLTVPGNTIYF
CDR3nt: TGTGCCAGCATCCCCCTAACGGTTCCTGGAAACACCATATATTTT

abundance: NA
len: 16
d_gene: NA
v_gene: TRBV10-1
j_gene: TRBJ2-1
CDR3aa: CASSEFQDYHHNEQFF
CDR3nt: TGCGCCAGCAGTGAGTTCCAGGACTATCACCACAATGAGCAGTTCTTC

abundance: NA
len: 12
d_gene: NA
v_gene: TRBV7-9
j_gene: TRBJ2-1
CDR3aa: CASSFREKRVFF
CDR3nt: TGTGCCAGCAGCTTTCGGGAAAAAAGGGTGTTCTTC

abundance: NA
len: 14
d_gene: NA
v_gene: TRBV19
j_gene: TRBJ2-5
CDR3aa: CASRPSTNQETQYF
CDR3nt: TGTGCCAGTAGGCCATCTACCAACCAAGAGACCCAGTACTTC

abundance: NA
len: 17
d_gene: NA
v_gene: TRBV10-3
j_gene: TRBJ2-3
CDR3aa: CAISESMRVAGTDTQYF
CDR3nt: TGTGCCATCAGTGAGTCGATGAGAGTGGCAGGCACAGATACGCAGTATTTT

abundance: medium-sized
len: 13
d_gene: NA
v_gene: TRBV15
j_gene: TRBJ1-1
CDR3aa: CATSRAVRTEAFF
CDR3nt: TGTGCCACCAGCAGAGCCGTCCGGACTGAAGCTTTCTTT

abundance: NA
len: 16
d_gene: TRBD2
v_gene: TRBV5-1
j_gene: TRBJ2-1
CDR3aa: CASSLVPSGQVNEQFF
CDR3nt: TGCGCCAGCAGCTTGGTGCCTAGCGGGCAGGTCAATGAGCAGTTCTTC

abundance: NA
len: 15
d_gene: NA
v_gene: TRBV10-3
j_gene: TRBJ1-1
CDR3aa: CAISAVVGMGLQAFF
CDR3nt: TGTGCCATCAGTGCGGTGGTCGGTATGGGACTCCAAGCTTTCTTT

abundance: NA
len: 15
d_gene: NA
v_gene: TRBV7-3
j_gene: TRBJ1-4
CDR3aa: CASSLAGTGQGKLFF
CDR3nt: TGTGCCAGCAGCTTAGCGGGCACAGGGCAAGGAAAACTGTTTTTT

abundance: few
len: 17
d_gene: TRBD2
v_gene: TRBV5-5
j_gene: TRBJ2-1
CDR3aa: CASSLSIGSGRVHEQFF
CDR3nt: TGTGCCAGCAGCTTGTCCATTGGTAGCGGGAGGGTACACGAGCAGTTCTTC

abundance: NA
len: 14
d_gene: NA
v_gene: TRBV7-2
j_gene: TRBJ2-1
CDR3aa: CASSWSTGPNEQFF
CDR3nt: TGTGCCAGCAGCTGGTCAACAGGGCCGAATGAGCAGTTCTTC

abundance: NA
len: 15
d_gene: TRBD2
v_gene: TRBV19
j_gene: TRBJ2-1
CDR3aa: CASSIGAGGFNEQFF
CDR3nt: TGTGCCAGTAGTATTGGAGCGGGAGGATTCAATGAGCAGTTCTTC

abundance: NA
len: 16
d_gene: NA
v_gene: TRBV10-3
j_gene: TRBJ2-7
CDR3aa: CAISEPSGRVTYEQYF
CDR3nt: TGTGCCATCAGTGAGCCCTCTGGCAGGGTCACCTACGAGCAGTACTTC

abundance: NA
len: 15
d_gene: NA
v_gene: TRBV5-4
j_gene: TRBJ2-2
CDR3aa: CASSLPGLASGELFF
CDR3nt: TGTGCCAGCAGCCTGCCAGGGCTAGCTAGCGGGGAGCTGTTTTTT

abundance: NA
len: 14
d_gene: NA
v_gene: TRBV6-6
j_gene: TRBJ1-1
CDR3aa: CASSSDYLGTEAFF
CDR3nt: TGTGCCAGCAGTAGCGATTATCTGGGGACTGAAGCTTTCTTT

abundance: NA
len: 12
d_gene: NA
v_gene: TRBV7-8
j_gene: TRBJ2-2
CDR3aa: CASSSRFGELFF
CDR3nt: TGTGCCAGCAGCTCTAGGTTCGGGGAGCTGTTTTTT

abundance: NA
len: 15
d_gene: NA
v_gene: TRBV7-2
j_gene: TRBJ2-2
CDR3aa: CASSLSTQATGELFF
CDR3nt: TGTGCCAGCAGCTTAAGTACACAGGCGACCGGGGAGCTGTTTTTT

abundance: NA
len: 14
d_gene: TRBD1
v_gene: TRBV19
j_gene: TRBJ2-3
CDR3aa: CASTLGQPTDTQYF
CDR3nt: TGTGCCAGTACCTTGGGACAGCCTACAGATACGCAGTATTTT